The T cell receptor (beta chain) described here comes from a study of CD4 and CD8 cells across lung adenocarcinoma regions. The germline gives CDR1 MNHEY, CDR2 SVGAGI. The CDR3 loop spans 16 amino acids. The ends were cut back, 2 bases at V and 4 bases at J, with 15 bases in the middle. Samples came from patients with localized non-small cell lung adenocarcinoma. From the PCR reads, TCRdb called clonotypes with MiXCR, one entry per CDR3 protein. This sample carries 20,000 to 25,000 distinct CDR3 sequences, over 40% of them seen once, and the ten largest clones take about 20%. The chain recombines TRBV6-5 with TRBJ1-3; D unclear. This TCR came from a male donor with lung adenocarcinoma. The CD4 and CD8 labels of this study may be unreliable. Sequenced input: CD4+ T cells from the center of a lung tumor. The CDR3 is CASSYPREGEGNTIYF. DNA for the CDR3: TGTGCCAGCAGTTACCCCCGGGAAGGTGAAGGAAACACCATATATTTT.